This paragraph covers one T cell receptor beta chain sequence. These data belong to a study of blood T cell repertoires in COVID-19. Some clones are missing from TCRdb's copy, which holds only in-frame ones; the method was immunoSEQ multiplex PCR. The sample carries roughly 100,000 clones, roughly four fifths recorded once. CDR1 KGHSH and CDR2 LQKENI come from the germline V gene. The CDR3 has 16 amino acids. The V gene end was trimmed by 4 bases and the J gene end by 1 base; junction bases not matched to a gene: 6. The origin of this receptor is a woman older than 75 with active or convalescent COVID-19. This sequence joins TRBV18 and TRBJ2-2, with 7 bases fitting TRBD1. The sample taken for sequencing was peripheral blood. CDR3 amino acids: CASSRTGQLNTGELFF. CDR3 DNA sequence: TGTGCCAGCTCACGAACGGGACAGTTGAACACCGGGGAGCTGTTTTTT.